What follows are 19 T cell receptor beta chains derived from one specimen sequenced in a study of shared clonotypes between healthy human individuals. Naive-designated CD8 cells lacked CD45RO, were positively enriched for CCR7, and omitted terminally differentiated effector memory CD45RA+ cells. Here immunoSEQ multiplex PCR was the method, and the copy in TCRdb shows in-frame clones only, minus some. Of fewer than 1 million clones in the sample, just over 95% were seen once. Sequencing used naive CD8+ T cells sorted from blood. These receptors all come from a man aged 25-45 years in good health.

This clone has just a few counts. J is TRBJ1-2 and V is TRBV14, with TRBD1 as a possible D gene (5 bases). The germline V gene encodes CDR1 SGHDN and CDR2 FVKESK. The germline V and J ends were trimmed by 1 base and 8 bases, with 11 bases remaining between them. The CDR3 length is 13 residues. Here the CDR3 DNA reads TGTGCCAGCAGCCAAGGTCCGGGACGGGGCTACACCTTC. It translates to CASSQGPGRGYTF.

The V call is TRBV27, the J call TRBJ2-5; 7 positions agree with TRBD2. The J call is uncertain, as TRBJ2-7 better fits the DNA end. Germline V gene sequence: CDR1 MNHEY, CDR2 SMNVEV (reference sequence). This CDR3 has 15 amino acids. The CDR3 loop is CASSHRRDYPYEQYF. DNA of the CDR3: TGTGCCAGCAGTCACAGAAGGGACTACCCCTACGAGCAGTACTTC.

This chain links TRBV7-8 with TRBJ2-7; the D gene is possibly TRBD2 (6 bases). Germline V gene lookup returns CDR1 SGHVS and CDR2 FQNEAQ. V dropped 8 bases and J dropped 2 bases, with 22 bases sitting between them. The CDR3 runs to 16 residues. The CDR3 spells CASRPGPSEGTYEQYF. CDR3 nucleotide sequence: TGTGCCAGCCGCCCGGGCCCATCGGAGGGAACCTACGAGCAGTACTTC.

The chain links TRBV5-4 to TRBJ2-1; no clear D gene. This CDR3 comprises 13 residues. Germline assignment: CDR1 SGHNT and CDR2 YYREEE (reference sequence). V was trimmed by 5 bases and J by 11 bases, leaving 17 bases between them. The CDR3 spells CASRETEAEKQFF. In DNA form, the CDR3 reads TGTGCCAGCAGGGAAACAGAGGCCGAAAAGCAGTTCTTC. Variable domain in full (rest from reference TRBV5-4 and TRBJ2-1): ETGVTQSPTHLIKTRGQQVTLRCSSQSGHNTVSWYQQALGQGPQFIFQYYREEENGRGNFPPRFSGLQFPNYSSELNVNALELDDSALYLCASRETEAEKQFFGPGTRLTVL.

The chain employs TRBV27 and TRBJ2-1, with a tentative D call TRBD2 (6 bases). Trimming removed 6 bases from V and 6 bases from J, with 12 bases in between. Germline lookup yields CDR1 MNHEY and CDR2 SMNVEV (reference sequence). The CDR3 contains 13 residues. CDR3 nucleotide sequence: TGTGCCAGCAGCTACGGGACTGTCAATGAGCAGTTCTTC. Translated: CASSYGTVNEQFF.

This chain links TRBV29-1 with TRBJ1-1; no firm D call. Germline CDR1 SQVTM, CDR2 ANQGSEA. Trimming removed 4 bases at V and 5 bases at J, with 8 bases between. The CDR3 spans 11 residues. The CDR3 coding sequence is TGCAGCGTTGTCGTCTTGACTGAAGCTTTCTTT. Its translation is CSVVVLTEAFF.

The chain employs TRBV5-8 and TRBJ2-7; D may be TRBD2 (5 bases). V lost 0 bases, J lost 7 bases, and 5 bases lay in between. This CDR3 region has 11 residues. The V gene's germline CDR1 is SGHTS and CDR2 YDEGEE. The CDR3 DNA reads as TGTGCCAGCAGCTTGGGAGGGGAGCAGTACTTC. It codes for CASSLGGEQYF.

The chain combines TRBV7-9 with TRBJ1-3; D unresolved. The V and J ends lost 1 base and 8 bases respectively, with 15 bases between them. CDR1 and CDR2 (germline): SEHNR, FQNEAQ (reference sequence). CDR3 length equals 15 residues. CDR3 in amino acids: CASSLVTLFPDTIYF. In DNA form, the CDR3 reads TGTGCCAGCAGCTTAGTTACTCTCTTTCCGGACACCATATATTTT.

This clone was detected only a few times. J is TRBJ2-7 and V is TRBV5-4, with D tentatively TRBD2 (5 bases). V gave up 4 bases and J gave up 0 bases, with 26 bases separating them. This CDR3 has 19 residues. The germline gives CDR1 SGHNT, CDR2 YYREEE (reference sequence). The chain's CDR3 is CASSTWPDRLSSLSYEQYF. The CDR3 DNA reads TGTGCCAGCAGCACCTGGCCCGATCGACTATCATCCCTCTCCTACGAGCAGTACTTC.

This rearrangement joins TRBV29-1 to TRBJ2-3, with a weak D call TRBD2 (6 bases). The CDR3 consists of 13 residues. Trimming pared 7 bases from V and 0 bases from J, leaving 11 bases between. CDR1 and CDR2 (germline): SQVTM, ANQGSEA. CDR3: CSAYSGSTDTQYF. Written as DNA, the CDR3 is TGCAGCGCCTATAGCGGTAGCACAGATACGCAGTATTTT.

CDR3 sequence reads: CASSLGTSGTTDTQYF. The CDR3 region has the DNA TGTGCCAGCAGCTTAGGAACTAGCGGGACCACAGATACGCAGTATTTT. V usage is TRBV7-9 and J usage is TRBJ2-3; 10 nucleotides align to TRBD2. This CDR3 is 16 amino acids long. V dropped 1 base and J dropped 2; count of bases not matched to a gene: 3. In germline, CDR1 is SEHNR, CDR2 FQNEAQ (reference sequence).

The chain links TRBV7-9 to TRBJ2-1; TRBD1 matches 7 bases. The germline gives CDR1 SEHNR, CDR2 FQNEAQ (reference sequence). V trimming: 5 bases; J trimming: 8 bases; junction bases outside the gene matches: 12. This CDR3 has 15 amino acids. The CDR3 protein is CASSTPGQARDEQFF. CDR3 nucleotide sequence: TGTGCCAGCAGCACCCCAGGACAGGCGCGGGATGAGCAGTTCTTC.

The V gene is TRBV14, the J gene TRBJ2-1, with D perhaps TRBD2 (6 bases). This CDR3 is 18 amino acids long. V lost 0 bases and J lost 0, with 15 bases in between. Germline V gene lookup returns CDR1 SGHDN and CDR2 FVKESK. The CDR3 nucleotides read TGTGCCAGCAGCCAAGATCGGGGCGGGACGAGCTCCTACAATGAGCAGTTCTTC. Amino acid sequence: CASSQDRGGTSSYNEQFF.

This clone appeared once. V usage is TRBV6-5 and J usage is TRBJ2-7; a possible D gene is TRBD1 (5 bases). From germline, CDR1 is MNHEY and CDR2 SVGAGI. V lost 3 bases and J lost 2, with 11 bases in between. The CDR3 sequence is 14 residues long. For the CDR3, the DNA is TGTGCCAGCAGTTATTTCGCAGGGACCTACGAGCAGTACTTC. It codes for CASSYFAGTYEQYF.

This chain joins TRBV28 and TRBJ2-3; 7 bases match TRBD2. The CDR3 totals 14 residues. The germline CDR1 and CDR2 sequences are MDHEN and SYDVKM. CDR3 sequence reads: CASESGDSTDTQYF. For the CDR3, the DNA is TGTGCATCGGAAAGCGGGGACAGCACAGATACGCAGTATTTT.

This chain links TRBV28 with TRBJ1-5; TRBD1 aligns across 9 bases. V shed 5 bases, J shed 6 bases, and the junction held 8 bases outside the gene matches. This CDR3 region has 15 residues. The germline V gene encodes CDR1 MDHEN and CDR2 SYDVKM. CDR3 sequence (DNA): TGTGCCAGCAGTCCAGGGACAGGGTACGGTCAGCCCCAGCATTTT. Protein sequence: CASSPGTGYGQPQHF.

The rearrangement uses TRBV11-2 and TRBJ1-2, with D hard to call. The CDR3 totals 13 residues. Germline V gene sequence: CDR1 SGHAT, CDR2 FQNNGV. V lost 7 bases, J lost 11 bases, and 20 bases lay in between. The CDR3 loop reads CASNPGWQDGYTF. In nucleotides, the CDR3 is TGTGCCAGCAACCCCGGATGGCAGGACGGGTACACCTTC.

The chain links TRBV2 to TRBJ2-7; D unclear. Trimming removed 3 bases from V and 2 bases from J, with 8 bases in between. Germline assignment: CDR1 SNHLY and CDR2 FYNNEI. The CDR3 consists of 13 residues. CDR3 coding DNA: TGTGCCAGCAGTGACAGGTCAACCTACGAGCAGTACTTC. Its translation: CASSDRSTYEQYF.

The chain links TRBV19 to TRBJ2-3, with D hard to call. The germline CDR1 and CDR2 sequences are LNHDA and SQIVND (reference sequence). V shed 7 bases and J shed 1 base, with 21 bases lying between them. The CDR3 has 17 residues. The CDR3 nucleotides read TGTGCCAGTACCTCCCGACTCTGGGCAGAGGGCACAGATACGCAGTATTTT. The encoded protein is CASTSRLWAEGTDTQYF.